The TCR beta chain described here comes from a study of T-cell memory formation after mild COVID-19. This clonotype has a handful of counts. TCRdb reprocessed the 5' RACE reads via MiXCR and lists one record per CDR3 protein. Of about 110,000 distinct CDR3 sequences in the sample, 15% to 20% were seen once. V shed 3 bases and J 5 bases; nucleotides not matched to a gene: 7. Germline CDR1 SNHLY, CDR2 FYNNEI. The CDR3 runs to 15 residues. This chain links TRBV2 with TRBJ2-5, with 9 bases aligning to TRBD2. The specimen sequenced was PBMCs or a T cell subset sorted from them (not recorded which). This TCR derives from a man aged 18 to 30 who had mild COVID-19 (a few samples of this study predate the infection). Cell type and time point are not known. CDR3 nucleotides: TGTGCCAGCAGTGACCGCGGGGGGGGCGGGGAGACCCAGTACTTC. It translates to CASSDRGGGGETQYF.